This T cell receptor (beta chain) is drawn from a study of blood T cell repertoires in COVID-19. The germline V gene has CDR1 SGHRS and CDR2 YFSETQ. Trimming stripped 4 bases from V and 6 bases from J, with 14 bases between. This CDR3 is built from 15 residues. Profiling relied on immunoSEQ multiplex PCR, and the TCRdb table lists in-frame clones only, not all of them. The sample contains around 270,000 clones, less than 90% of which appear only once. The J gene is TRBJ1-6, the V gene TRBV5-1; the D is unclear. This receptor was identified in a woman between 35 and 50 years old who had recovered from COVID-19. Material: peripheral blood. The CDR3 nucleotides read TGCGCCAGCAGCCCGAGGACTTCTTCTAATTCACCCCTCCACTTT. The encoded protein is CASSPRTSSNSPLHF. The full variable domain, its missing parts supplied by reference TRBV5-1 and TRBJ1-6, is KAGVTQTPRYLIKTRGQQVTLSCSPISGHRSVSWYQQTPGQGLQFLFEYFSETQRNKGNFPGRFSGRQFSNSRSEMNVSTLELGDSALYLCASSPRTSSNSPLHFGNGTRLTVT.